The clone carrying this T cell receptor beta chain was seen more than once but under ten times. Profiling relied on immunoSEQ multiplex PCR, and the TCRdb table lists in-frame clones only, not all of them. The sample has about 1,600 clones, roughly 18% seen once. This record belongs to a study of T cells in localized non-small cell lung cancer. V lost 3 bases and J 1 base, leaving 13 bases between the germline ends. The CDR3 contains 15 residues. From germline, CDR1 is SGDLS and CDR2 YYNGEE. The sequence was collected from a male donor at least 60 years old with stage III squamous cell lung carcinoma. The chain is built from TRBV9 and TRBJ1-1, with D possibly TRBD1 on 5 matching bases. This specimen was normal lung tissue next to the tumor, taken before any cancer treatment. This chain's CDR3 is CASSAGTLGNTEAFF. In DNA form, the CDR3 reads TGTGCCAGCAGCGCAGGGACGCTGGGGAACACTGAAGCTTTCTTT.